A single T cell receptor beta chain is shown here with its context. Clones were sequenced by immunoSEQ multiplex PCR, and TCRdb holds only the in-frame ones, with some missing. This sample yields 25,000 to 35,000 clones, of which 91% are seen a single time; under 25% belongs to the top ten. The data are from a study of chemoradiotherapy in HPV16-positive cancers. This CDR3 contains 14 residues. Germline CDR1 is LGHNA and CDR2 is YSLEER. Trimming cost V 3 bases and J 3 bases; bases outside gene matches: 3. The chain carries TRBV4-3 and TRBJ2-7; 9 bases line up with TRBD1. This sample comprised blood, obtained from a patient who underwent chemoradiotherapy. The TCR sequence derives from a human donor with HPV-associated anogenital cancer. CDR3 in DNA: TGCGCCAGCAGCCAGGGGACAGGGAACTACGAGCAGTACTTC. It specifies CASSQGTGNYEQYF.